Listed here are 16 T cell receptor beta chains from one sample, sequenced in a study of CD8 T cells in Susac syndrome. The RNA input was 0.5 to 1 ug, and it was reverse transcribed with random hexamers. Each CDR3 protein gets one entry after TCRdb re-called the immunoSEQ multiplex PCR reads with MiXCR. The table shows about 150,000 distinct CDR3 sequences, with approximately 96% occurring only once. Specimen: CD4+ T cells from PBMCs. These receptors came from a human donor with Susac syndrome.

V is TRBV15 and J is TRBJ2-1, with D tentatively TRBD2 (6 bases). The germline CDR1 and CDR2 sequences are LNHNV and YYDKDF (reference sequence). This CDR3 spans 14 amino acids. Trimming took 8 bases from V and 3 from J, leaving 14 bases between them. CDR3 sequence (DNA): TGTGCCACCGGGCTTCTAGCGAACTACAATGAGCAGTTCTTC. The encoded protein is CATGLLANYNEQFF.

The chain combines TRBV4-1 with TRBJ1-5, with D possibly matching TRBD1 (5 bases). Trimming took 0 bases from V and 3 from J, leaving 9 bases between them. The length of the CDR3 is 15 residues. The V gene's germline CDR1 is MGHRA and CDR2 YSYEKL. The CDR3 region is CASSQDGAYNQPQHF. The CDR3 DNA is TGCGCCAGCAGCCAAGATGGGGCCTACAATCAGCCCCAGCATTTT.

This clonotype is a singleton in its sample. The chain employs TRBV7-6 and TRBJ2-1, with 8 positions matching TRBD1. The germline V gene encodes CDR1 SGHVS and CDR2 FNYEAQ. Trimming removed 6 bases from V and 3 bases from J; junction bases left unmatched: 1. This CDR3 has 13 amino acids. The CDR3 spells CASRGTGYNEQFF. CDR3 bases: TGTGCCAGCAGGGGGACAGGCTACAATGAGCAGTTCTTC.

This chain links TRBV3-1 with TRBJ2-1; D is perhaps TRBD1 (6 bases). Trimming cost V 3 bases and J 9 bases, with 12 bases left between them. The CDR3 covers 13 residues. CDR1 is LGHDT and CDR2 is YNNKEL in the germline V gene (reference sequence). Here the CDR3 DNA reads TGTGCCAGCAGCCAGGGGACATTGGGTGAGCAGTTCTTC. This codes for CASSQGTLGEQFF.

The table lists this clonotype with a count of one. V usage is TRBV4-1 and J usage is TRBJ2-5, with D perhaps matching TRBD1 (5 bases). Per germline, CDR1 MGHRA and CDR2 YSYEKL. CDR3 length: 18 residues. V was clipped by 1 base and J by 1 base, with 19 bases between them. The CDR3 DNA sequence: TGCGCCAGCAGCCAAGCCCAGACAGTTGCGTGGGGCCAAGAGACCCAGTACTTC. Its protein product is CASSQAQTVAWGQETQYF.

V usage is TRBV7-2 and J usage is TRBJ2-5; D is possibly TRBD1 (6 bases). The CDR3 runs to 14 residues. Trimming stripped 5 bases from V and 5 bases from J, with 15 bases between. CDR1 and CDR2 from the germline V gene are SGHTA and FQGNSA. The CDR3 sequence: CASSPGTRRETQYF. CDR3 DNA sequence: TGTGCCAGCAGCCCCGGGACACGTAGGGAGACCCAGTACTTC.

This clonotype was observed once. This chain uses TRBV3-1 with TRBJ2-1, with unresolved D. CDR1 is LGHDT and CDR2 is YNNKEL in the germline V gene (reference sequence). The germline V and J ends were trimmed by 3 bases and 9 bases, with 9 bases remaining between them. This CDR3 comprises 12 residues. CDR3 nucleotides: TGTGCCAGCAGCCACACACCAAGTGAGCAGTTCTTC. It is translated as CASSHTPSEQFF.

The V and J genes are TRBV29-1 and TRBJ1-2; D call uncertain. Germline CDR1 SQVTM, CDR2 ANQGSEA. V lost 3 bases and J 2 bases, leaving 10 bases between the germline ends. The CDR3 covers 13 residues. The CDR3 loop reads CSVDSVTNYGYTF. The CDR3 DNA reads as TGCAGCGTTGACTCGGTCACCAACTATGGCTACACCTTC.

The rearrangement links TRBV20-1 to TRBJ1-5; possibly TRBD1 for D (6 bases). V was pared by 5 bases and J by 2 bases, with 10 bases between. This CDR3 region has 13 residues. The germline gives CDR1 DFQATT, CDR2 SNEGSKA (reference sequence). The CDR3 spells CSADPGGNQPQHF. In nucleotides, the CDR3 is TGCAGTGCTGACCCAGGGGGCAATCAGCCCCAGCATTTT.

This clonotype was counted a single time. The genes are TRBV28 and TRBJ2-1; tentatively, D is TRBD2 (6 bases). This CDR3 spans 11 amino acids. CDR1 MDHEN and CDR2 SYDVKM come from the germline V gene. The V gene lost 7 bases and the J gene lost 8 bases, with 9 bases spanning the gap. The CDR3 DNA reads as TGTGCCAGCACCCCGGGGGATGAGCAGTTCTTC. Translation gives CASTPGDEQFF.

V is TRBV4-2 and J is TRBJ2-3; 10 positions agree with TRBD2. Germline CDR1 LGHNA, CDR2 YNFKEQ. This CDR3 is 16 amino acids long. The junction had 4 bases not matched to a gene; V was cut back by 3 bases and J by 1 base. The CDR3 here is CASSQAGTSGTDTQYF. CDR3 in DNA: TGTGCCAGCAGCCAGGCCGGGACTAGCGGCACAGATACGCAGTATTTT.

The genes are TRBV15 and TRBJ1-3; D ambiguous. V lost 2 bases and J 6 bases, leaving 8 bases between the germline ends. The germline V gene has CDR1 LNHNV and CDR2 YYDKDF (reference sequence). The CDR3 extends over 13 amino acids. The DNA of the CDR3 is TGTGCCACCAGCAGAACTAAAGAAAACACCATATATTTT. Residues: CATSRTKENTIYF.

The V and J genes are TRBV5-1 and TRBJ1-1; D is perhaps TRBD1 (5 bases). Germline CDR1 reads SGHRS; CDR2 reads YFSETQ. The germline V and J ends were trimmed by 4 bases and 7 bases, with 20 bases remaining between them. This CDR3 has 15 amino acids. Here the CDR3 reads CASSPWAGNKGEAFF. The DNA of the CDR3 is TGCGCCAGCAGCCCCTGGGCAGGGAATAAAGGTGAAGCTTTCTTT.

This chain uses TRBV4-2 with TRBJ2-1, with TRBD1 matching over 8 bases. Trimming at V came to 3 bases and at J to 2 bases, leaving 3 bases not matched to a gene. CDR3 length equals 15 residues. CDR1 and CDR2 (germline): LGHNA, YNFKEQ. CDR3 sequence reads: CASSQDRATYNEQFF. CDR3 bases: TGTGCCAGCAGCCAGGACAGGGCAACCTACAATGAGCAGTTCTTC.

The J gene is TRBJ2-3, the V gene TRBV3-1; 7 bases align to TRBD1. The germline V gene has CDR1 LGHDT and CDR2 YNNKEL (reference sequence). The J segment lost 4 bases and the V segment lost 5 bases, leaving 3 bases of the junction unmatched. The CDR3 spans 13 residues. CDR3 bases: TGTGCCAGCAGCGCACAGGGGCCAGATACGCAGTATTTT. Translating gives CASSAQGPDTQYF.

CDR3 sequence reads: CASSRTGALKTQYF. CDR3 nucleotide sequence: TGTGCCAGCAGTAGGACAGGGGCTCTAAAGACCCAGTACTTC. The chain is built from TRBV25-1 and TRBJ2-5; 9 positions agree with TRBD1. After removal of 5 bases from V and 6 bases from J, the junction contained 7 bases not matched to a gene. The CDR3 runs to 14 residues. The germline gives CDR1 MGHDK, CDR2 SYGVNS.